This TCR beta chain was profiled in a study of blood T cell repertoires in COVID-19. From germline, CDR1 is LNHDA and CDR2 SQIVND (reference sequence). This CDR3 is 16 amino acids long. V was trimmed by 5 bases and J by 5 bases, leaving 19 bases between them. Authors' analysis steps: Amplification of reference gene primers was used by the study to estimate nucleated cell counts. Generated by immunoSEQ multiplex PCR, the TCRdb table keeps only in-frame clones and is missing some. The V and J calls and clone size are taken from that table; D and trimming were inferred from the DNA. The sample yields tens of thousands of clones, around 90% seen once. This clone was counted once.

This clonotype originated in a man in his sixties or seventies with active or convalescent COVID-19. The sequenced sample consisted of peripheral blood. The chain is built from TRBV19 and TRBJ2-1, with D perhaps matching TRBD2 (5 bases). The CDR3 loop is CASSDPPRRVNNEQFF. The DNA for the CDR3 is TGTGCCAGTAGTGATCCCCCCAGGCGGGTTAACAATGAGCAGTTCTTC.